The source of this T cell receptor (beta chain) is a study of T-cell memory formation after mild COVID-19. Study-level background: In these data, TCR clusters were largely donor specific. Whole-study findings and limits: CM and EM subsets held most contracting CD4+ clones; EMRA held CD8+ ones. Some responding clones appeared in pre-infection memory, suggesting cross-reactive memory joined. CD4/CD8 balance held among clones contracting day 15 to 85, and later expanders leaned CD4+.

TCRdb reprocessed the 5' RACE reads with MiXCR, giving one entry per CDR3 protein. The sample contains 450,000 or so distinct CDR3 sequences, around 25% of which appear only once. Comments on this clonotype: Its antigen is not identified.

Per the germline V gene, CDR1 is ENHRY and CDR2 is SYGVKD. The CDR3 covers 13 residues. The V end lost 8 bases, the J end lost 4 bases, and 14 bases lay between the germline ends. The sequence was collected from an adult woman who had mild COVID-19 (a few samples of this study predate the infection). Cell type and time point are not known. The chain recombines TRBV10-3 with TRBJ1-2; tentatively, D is TRBD1 (5 bases). The sequenced sample was PBMCs or a T cell subset sorted from them (not recorded which). CDR3 sequence reads: CAISRDLGYGYTF. The CDR3 nucleotides are TGTGCCATCTCCAGGGACCTAGGCTATGGCTACACCTTC.